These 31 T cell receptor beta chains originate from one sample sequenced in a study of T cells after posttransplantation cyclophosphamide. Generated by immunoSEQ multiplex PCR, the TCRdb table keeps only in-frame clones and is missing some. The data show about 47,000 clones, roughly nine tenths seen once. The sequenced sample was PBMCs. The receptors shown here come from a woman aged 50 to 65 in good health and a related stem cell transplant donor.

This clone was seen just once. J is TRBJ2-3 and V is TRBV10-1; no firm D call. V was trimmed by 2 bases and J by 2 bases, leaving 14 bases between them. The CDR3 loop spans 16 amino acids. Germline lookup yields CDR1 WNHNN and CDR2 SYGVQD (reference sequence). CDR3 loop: CASSEPAVAPTDTQYF. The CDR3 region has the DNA TGCGCCAGCAGTGAGCCGGCGGTGGCACCCACAGATACGCAGTATTTT.

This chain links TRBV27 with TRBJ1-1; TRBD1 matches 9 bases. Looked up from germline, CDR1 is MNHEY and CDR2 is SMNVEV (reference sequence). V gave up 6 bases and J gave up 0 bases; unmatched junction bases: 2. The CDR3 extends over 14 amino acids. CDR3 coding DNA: TGTGCCAGCAGCTGGGACAGGGTGAACACTGAAGCTTTCTTT. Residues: CASSWDRVNTEAFF.

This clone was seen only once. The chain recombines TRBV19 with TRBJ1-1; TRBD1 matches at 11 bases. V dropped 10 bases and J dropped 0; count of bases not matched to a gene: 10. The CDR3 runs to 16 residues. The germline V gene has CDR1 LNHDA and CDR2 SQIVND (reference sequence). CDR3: CATTRGTGGMNTEAFF. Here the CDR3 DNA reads TGTGCCACCACCAGGGGGACAGGGGGGATGAACACTGAAGCTTTCTTT.

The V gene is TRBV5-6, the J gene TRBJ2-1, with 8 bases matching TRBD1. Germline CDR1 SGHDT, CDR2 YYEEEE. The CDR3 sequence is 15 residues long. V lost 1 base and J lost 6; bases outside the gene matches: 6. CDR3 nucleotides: TGTGCCAGCAGCTTGTGGACAGGGAACATCAATGAGCAGTTCTTC. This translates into CASSLWTGNINEQFF.

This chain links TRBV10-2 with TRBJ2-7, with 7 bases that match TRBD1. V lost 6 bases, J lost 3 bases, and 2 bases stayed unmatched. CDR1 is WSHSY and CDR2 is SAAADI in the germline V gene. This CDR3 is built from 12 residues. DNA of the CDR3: TGCGCCAGCAGCCGACAGGGCTACGAGCAGTACTTC. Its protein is CASSRQGYEQYF.

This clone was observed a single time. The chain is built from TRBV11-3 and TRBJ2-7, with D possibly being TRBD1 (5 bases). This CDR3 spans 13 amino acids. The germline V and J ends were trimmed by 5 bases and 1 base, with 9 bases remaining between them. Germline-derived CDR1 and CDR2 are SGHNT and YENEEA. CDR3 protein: CASSPGQSYEQYF. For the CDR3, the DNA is TGTGCCAGCAGCCCAGGACAATCCTACGAGCAGTACTTC.

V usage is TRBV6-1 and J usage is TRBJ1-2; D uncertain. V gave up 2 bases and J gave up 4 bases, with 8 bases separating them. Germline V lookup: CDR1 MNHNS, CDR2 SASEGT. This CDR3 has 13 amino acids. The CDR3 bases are TGTGCCAGCAGTGAACCCGCTATCTATGGCTACACCTTC. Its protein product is CASSEPAIYGYTF.

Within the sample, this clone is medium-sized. The CDR3 region has the DNA TGTGCCAGCAGCCGATCGGGAGGGGTCGCGGGGGGCTACACCTTC. Encoded protein: CASSRSGGVAGGYTF. V is TRBV11-2 and J is TRBJ1-2; a possible D gene is TRBD1 (5 bases). The CDR3 is 15 amino acids. Germline V gene sequence: CDR1 SGHAT, CDR2 FQNNGV. Deletions cut 5 bases from V and 8 bases from J, with 21 bases between. The full variable domain, rest sourced from reference TRBV11-2 and TRBJ1-2, is EAGVAQSPRYKIIEKRQSVAFWCNPISGHATLYWYQQILGQGPKLLIQFQNNGVVDDSQLPKDRFSAERLKGVDSTLKIQPAKLEDSAVYLCASSRSGGVAGGYTFGSGTRLTVV.

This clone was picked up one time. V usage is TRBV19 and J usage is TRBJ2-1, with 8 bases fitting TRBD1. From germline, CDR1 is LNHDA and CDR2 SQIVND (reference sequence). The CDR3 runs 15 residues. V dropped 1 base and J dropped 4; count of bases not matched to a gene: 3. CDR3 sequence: CASSIAGGYYNEQFF. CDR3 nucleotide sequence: TGTGCCAGTAGTATAGCAGGGGGCTATTACAATGAGCAGTTCTTC.

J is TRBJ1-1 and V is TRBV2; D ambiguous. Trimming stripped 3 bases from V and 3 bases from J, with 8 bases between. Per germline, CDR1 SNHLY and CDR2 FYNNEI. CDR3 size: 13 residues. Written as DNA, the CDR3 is TGTGCCAGCAGTGACCGGCGGGACACTGAAGCTTTCTTT. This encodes CASSDRRDTEAFF. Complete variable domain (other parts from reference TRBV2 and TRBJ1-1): EPEVTQTPSHQVTQMGQEVILRCVPISNHLYFYWYRQILGQKVEFLVSFYNNEISEKSEIFDDQFSVERPDGSNFTLKIRSTKLEDSAMYFCASSDRRDTEAFFGQGTRLTVV.

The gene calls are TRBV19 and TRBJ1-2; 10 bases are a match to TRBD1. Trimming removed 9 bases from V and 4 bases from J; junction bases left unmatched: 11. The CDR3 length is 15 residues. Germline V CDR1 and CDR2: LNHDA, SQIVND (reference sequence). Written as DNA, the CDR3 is TGTGCCAGCGAGCCCGGGACAGGGGTTAGCTATGGCTACACCTTC. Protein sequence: CASEPGTGVSYGYTF. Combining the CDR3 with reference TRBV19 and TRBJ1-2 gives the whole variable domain DGGITQSPKYLFRKEGQNVTLSCEQNLNHDAMYWYRQDPGQGLRLIYYSQIVNDFQKGDIAEGYSVSREKKESFPLTVTSAQKNPTAFYLCASEPGTGVSYGYTFGSGTRLTVV.

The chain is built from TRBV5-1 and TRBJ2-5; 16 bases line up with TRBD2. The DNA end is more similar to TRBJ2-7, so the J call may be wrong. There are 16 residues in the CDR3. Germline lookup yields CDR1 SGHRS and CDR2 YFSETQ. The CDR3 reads CASSGGLAGGQYEQYF. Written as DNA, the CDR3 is TGCGCCAGCAGCGGGGGACTAGCGGGGGGGCAGTACGAGCAGTACTTC.

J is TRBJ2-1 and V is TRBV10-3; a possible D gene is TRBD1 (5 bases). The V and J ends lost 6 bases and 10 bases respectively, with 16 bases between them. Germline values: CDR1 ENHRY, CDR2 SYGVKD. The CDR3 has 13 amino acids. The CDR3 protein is CAIRGVASTEQFF. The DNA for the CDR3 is TGTGCCATCAGAGGGGTTGCGTCGACAGAGCAGTTCTTC.

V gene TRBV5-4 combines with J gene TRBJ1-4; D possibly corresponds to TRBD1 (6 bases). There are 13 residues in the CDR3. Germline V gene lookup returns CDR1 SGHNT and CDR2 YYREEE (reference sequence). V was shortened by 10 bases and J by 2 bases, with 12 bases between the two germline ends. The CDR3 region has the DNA TGTGCCGTACAGGGAGGGACTAATGAAAAACTGTTTTTT. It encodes CAVQGGTNEKLFF. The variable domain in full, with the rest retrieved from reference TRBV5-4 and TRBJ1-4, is ETGVTQSPTHLIKTRGQQVTLRCSSQSGHNTVSWYQQALGQGPQFIFQYYREEENGRGNFPPRFSGLQFPNYSSELNVNALELDDSALYLCAVQGGTNEKLFFGSGTQLSVL.

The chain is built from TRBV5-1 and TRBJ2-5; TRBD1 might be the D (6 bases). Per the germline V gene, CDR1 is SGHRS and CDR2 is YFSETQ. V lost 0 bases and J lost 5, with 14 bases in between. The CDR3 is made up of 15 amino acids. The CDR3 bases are TGCGCCAGCAGCTTGGCCCAGGGGAGCCACGAGACCCAGTACTTC. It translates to CASSLAQGSHETQYF. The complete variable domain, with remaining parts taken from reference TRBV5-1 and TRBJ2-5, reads KAGVTQTPRYLIKTRGQQVTLSCSPISGHRSVSWYQQTPGQGLQFLFEYFSETQRNKGNFPGRFSGRQFSNSRSEMNVSTLELGDSALYLCASSLAQGSHETQYFGPGTRLLVL.

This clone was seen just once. In DNA form, the CDR3 reads TGCGCCAGCAGCTTGGTACAGTTGAACACTGAAGCTTTCTTT. Its protein is CASSLVQLNTEAFF. This chain links TRBV5-1 with TRBJ1-1; D is uncertain. The germline V gene encodes CDR1 SGHRS and CDR2 YFSETQ. V dropped 0 bases and J dropped 0 bases, with 6 bases sitting between them. This CDR3 contains 14 residues. Together with reference TRBV5-1 and TRBJ1-1, the CDR3 gives the full variable domain: KAGVTQTPRYLIKTRGQQVTLSCSPISGHRSVSWYQQTPGQGLQFLFEYFSETQRNKGNFPGRFSGRQFSNSRSEMNVSTLELGDSALYLCASSLVQLNTEAFFGQGTRLTVV.

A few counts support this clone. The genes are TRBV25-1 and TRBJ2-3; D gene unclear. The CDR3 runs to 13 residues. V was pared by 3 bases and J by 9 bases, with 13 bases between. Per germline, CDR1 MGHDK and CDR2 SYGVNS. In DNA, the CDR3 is TGTGCCAGCAGTGATGGTCTAGTAGGAACGCAGTATTTT. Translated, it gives CASSDGLVGTQYF.

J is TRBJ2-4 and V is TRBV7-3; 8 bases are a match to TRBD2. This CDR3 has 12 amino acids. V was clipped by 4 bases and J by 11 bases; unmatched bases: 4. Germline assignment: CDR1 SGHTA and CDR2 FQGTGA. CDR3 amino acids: CASSYDGGVQYF. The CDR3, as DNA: TGTGCCAGCAGCTACGACGGGGGGGTTCAGTACTTC.

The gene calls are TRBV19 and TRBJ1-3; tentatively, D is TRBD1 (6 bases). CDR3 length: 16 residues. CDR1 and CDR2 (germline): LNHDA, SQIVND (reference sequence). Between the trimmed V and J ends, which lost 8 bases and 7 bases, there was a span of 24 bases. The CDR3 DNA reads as TGTGCCAGTGGCGGATCGGGACACGGCGATGGGAACACCATATATTTT. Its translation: CASGGSGHGDGNTIYF. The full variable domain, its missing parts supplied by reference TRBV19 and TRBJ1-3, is DGGITQSPKYLFRKEGQNVTLSCEQNLNHDAMYWYRQDPGQGLRLIYYSQIVNDFQKGDIAEGYSVSREKKESFPLTVTSAQKNPTAFYLCASGGSGHGDGNTIYFGEGSWLTVV.

CDR3 protein: CASSPSLQSMAETQYF. CDR3 sequence (DNA): TGTGCCAGCTCACCCAGCTTACAGTCCATGGCAGAGACCCAGTACTTC. This chain connects TRBV18 to TRBJ2-5; D not resolved. V gave up 3 bases and J gave up 4 bases, with 18 bases separating them. Germline CDR1 KGHSH, CDR2 LQKENI. This CDR3 spans 16 amino acids.

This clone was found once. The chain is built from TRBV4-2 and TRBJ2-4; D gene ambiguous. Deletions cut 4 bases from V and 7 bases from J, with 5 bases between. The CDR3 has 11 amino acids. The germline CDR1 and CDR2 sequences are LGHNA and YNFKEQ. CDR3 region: CASSPGNIQYF. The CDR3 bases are TGTGCCAGCAGCCCCGGGAACATTCAGTACTTC.

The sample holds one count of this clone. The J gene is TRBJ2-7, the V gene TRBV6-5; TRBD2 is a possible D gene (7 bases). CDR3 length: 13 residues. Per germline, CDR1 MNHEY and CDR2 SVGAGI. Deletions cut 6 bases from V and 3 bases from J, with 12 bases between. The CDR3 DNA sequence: TGTGCCAGCAGCACGAGGGGGGGCTACGAGCAGTACTTC. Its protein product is CASSTRGGYEQYF.

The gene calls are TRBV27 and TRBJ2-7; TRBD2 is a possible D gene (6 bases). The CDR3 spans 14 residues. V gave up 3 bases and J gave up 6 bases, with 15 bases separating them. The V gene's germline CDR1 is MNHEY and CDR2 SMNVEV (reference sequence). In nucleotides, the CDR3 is TGTGCCAGCAGTTTGGTGGAGGGGAAAGCCGAGCAGTACTTC. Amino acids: CASSLVEGKAEQYF.

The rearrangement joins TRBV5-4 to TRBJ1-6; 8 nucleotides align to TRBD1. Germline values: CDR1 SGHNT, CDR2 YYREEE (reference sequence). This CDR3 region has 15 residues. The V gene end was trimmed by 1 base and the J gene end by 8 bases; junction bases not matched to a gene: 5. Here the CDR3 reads CASSLKGQVDSPLHF. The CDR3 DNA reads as TGTGCCAGCAGCTTGAAGGGACAGGTGGATTCACCCCTCCACTTT.

CDR3 DNA sequence: TGTGCCAGCAGTTTACGGGGGAAGGGTTGGTATGGCTACACCTTC. Encoded protein: CASSLRGKGWYGYTF. This chain joins TRBV28 and TRBJ1-2; D might be TRBD1 (5 bases). The CDR3 consists of 15 residues. Germline-derived CDR1 and CDR2 are MDHEN and SYDVKM. V was trimmed by 2 bases and J by 5 bases, leaving 15 bases between them.

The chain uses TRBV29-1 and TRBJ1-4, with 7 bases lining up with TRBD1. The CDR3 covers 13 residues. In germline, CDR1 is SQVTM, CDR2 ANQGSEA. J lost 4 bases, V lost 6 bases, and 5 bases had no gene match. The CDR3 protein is CSVGTESNEKLFF. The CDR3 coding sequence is TGCAGCGTCGGGACAGAGAGTAATGAAAAACTGTTTTTT. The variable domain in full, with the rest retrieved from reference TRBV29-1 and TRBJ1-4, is SAVISQKPSRDICQRGTSLTIQCQVDSQVTMMFWYRQQPGQSLTLIATANQGSEATYESGFVIDKFPISRPNLTFSTLTVSNMSPEDSSIYLCSVGTESNEKLFFGSGTQLSVL.

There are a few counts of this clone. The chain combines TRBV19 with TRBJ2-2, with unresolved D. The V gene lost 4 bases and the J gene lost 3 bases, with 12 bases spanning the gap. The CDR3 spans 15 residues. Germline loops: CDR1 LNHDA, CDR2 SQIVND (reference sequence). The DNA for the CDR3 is TGTGCCAGTAGTACCCTACTCACCGACACCGGGGAGCTGTTTTTT. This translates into CASSTLLTDTGELFF.

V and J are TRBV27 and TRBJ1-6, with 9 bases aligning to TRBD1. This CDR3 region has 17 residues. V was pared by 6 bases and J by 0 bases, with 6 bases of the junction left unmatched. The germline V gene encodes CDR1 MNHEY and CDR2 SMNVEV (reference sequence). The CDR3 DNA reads TGTGCCAGCAGCGGACAGGGGCCGGGCTCCTATAATTCACCCCTCCACTTT. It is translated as CASSGQGPGSYNSPLHF.

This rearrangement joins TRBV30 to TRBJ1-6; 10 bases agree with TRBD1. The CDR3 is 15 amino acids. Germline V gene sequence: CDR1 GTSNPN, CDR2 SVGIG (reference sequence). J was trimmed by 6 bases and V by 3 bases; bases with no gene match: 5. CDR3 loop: CAWRPDRGANSPLHF. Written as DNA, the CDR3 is TGTGCCTGGAGGCCGGACAGGGGGGCTAATTCACCCCTCCACTTT.

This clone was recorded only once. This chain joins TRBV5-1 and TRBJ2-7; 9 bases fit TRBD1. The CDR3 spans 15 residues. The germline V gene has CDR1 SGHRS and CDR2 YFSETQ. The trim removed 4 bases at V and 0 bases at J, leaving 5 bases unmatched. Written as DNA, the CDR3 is TGCGCCAGCAGCCGCGGGACAGGGAGCTCCTACGAGCAGTACTTC. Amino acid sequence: CASSRGTGSSYEQYF.

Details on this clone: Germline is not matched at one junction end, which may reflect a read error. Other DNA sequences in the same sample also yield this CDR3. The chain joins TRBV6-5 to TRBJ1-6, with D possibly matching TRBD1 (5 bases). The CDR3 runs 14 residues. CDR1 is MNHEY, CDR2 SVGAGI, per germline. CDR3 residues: CASSGGTFYSPLHF. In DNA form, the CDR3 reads TGTGCCAGCAGTGGAGGGACTTTTTATTCCCCCCTCCACTTT.